These 13 T cell receptor beta chains were all obtained from the same sample, sequenced in a study of blood T cells in healthy people across ages. Next came a second PCR, run for about 6 to 12 cycles, which used a sample-barcoded 5' primer along with a J-beta primer mix. A single record per CDR3 protein comes from TCRdb applying MiXCR to the 5' RACE reads. The sample lists 1.2 million to 1.5 million distinct CDR3 sequences; roughly 40% were seen once. The sample comprised blood. These receptors were obtained from a woman under 30 in good health.

The chain uses TRBV20-1 and TRBJ2-7, with 10 bases aligning to TRBD2. V shed 5 bases, J shed 7 bases, and the junction held 8 bases outside the gene matches. The length of the CDR3 is 13 residues. Germline values: CDR1 DFQATT, CDR2 SNEGSKA (reference sequence). CDR3 amino acids: CSAPGLAANEQYF. The DNA for the CDR3 is TGCAGTGCTCCCGGACTAGCGGCCAATGAGCAGTACTTC.

The table lists this clonotype with a few counts. V and J are TRBV7-2 and TRBJ1-2; D gene unclear. Trimming removed 3 bases at V and 1 base at J, with 6 bases between. From germline, CDR1 is SGHTA and CDR2 FQGNSA. The CDR3 runs to 13 residues. Here the CDR3 DNA reads TGTGCCAGCAGCTTTAACAATAACTATGGCTACACCTTC. This encodes CASSFNNNYGYTF.

The chain links TRBV10-3 to TRBJ2-3; D possibly corresponds to TRBD1 (5 bases). In germline, CDR1 is ENHRY, CDR2 SYGVKD. V was pared by 6 bases and J by 0 bases, with 19 bases between. CDR3 length: 17 amino acids. The CDR3 region is CAIRPPQGQTSTDTQYF. The CDR3, as DNA: TGTGCCATCAGGCCACCTCAGGGCCAAACCAGCACAGATACGCAGTATTTT.

This chain joins TRBV3-1 and TRBJ2-7, with D possibly being TRBD1 or TRBD2 (5 bases each). Trimming left V 4 bases short and J 5 bases short, with 18 bases between. The CDR3 runs 15 residues. Per the germline V gene, CDR1 is LGHDT and CDR2 is YNNKEL (reference sequence). CDR3 sequence: CASSPGLGKGHEQYF. The DNA for the CDR3 is TGTGCCAGCAGCCCCGGACTGGGAAAGGGGCACGAGCAGTACTTC.

In its sample, this clonotype was seen a few times. The chain uses TRBV4-2 and TRBJ1-6; D ambiguous. V was clipped by 3 bases and J by 7 bases, with 10 bases between them. The CDR3 consists of 14 residues. Germline assignment: CDR1 LGHNA and CDR2 YNFKEQ. The CDR3 nucleotides are TGTGCCAGCAGCCAGGGCGACACAAATTCACCCCTCCACTTT. Amino acid sequence: CASSQGDTNSPLHF.

The chain links TRBV5-5 to TRBJ2-3, with 10 bases aligning to TRBD2. This CDR3 is 15 amino acids long. Germline CDR1 is SGHKS and CDR2 is YYEKEE (reference sequence). The J segment lost 4 bases and the V segment lost 6 bases, leaving 8 bases of the junction unmatched. This CDR3 reads CASTPLAGESDTQYF. CDR3 nucleotide sequence: TGTGCCAGCACTCCCCTAGCGGGAGAATCAGATACGCAGTATTTT.

The V and J genes are TRBV10-3 and TRBJ1-5; 8 positions match TRBD1. Germline lookup yields CDR1 ENHRY and CDR2 SYGVKD. The CDR3 is 15 residues long. The V segment lost 0 bases and the J segment 5 bases; nucleotides outside the gene matches: 3. As DNA, the CDR3 is TGTGCCATCAGTGAGTCGACAGGGGACGATCAGCCCCAGCATTTT. Translating gives CAISESTGDDQPQHF.

This clonotype was picked up a small number of times. J is TRBJ2-5 and V is TRBV20-1; possible D gene TRBD1, 5 bases. The CDR3 sequence is 14 residues long. Germline CDR1 is DFQATT and CDR2 is SNEGSKA (reference sequence). V gave up 0 bases and J gave up 7 bases, with 15 bases separating them. CDR3 residues: CSARESDTQGTQYF. In nucleotides, the CDR3 is TGCAGTGCTAGAGAATCGGACACCCAGGGGACCCAGTACTTC.

V usage is TRBV4-1 and J usage is TRBJ2-1; 7 bases are a match to TRBD2. This CDR3 has 16 amino acids. Germline CDR1 is MGHRA and CDR2 is YSYEKL. The J segment lost 0 bases and the V segment lost 7 bases, leaving 9 bases of the junction unmatched. The CDR3 sequence: CASKRGDSSSYNEQFF. CDR3 bases: TGCGCCAGCAAACGGGGGGACTCCTCCTCCTACAATGAGCAGTTCTTC.

The chain recombines TRBV4-1 with TRBJ2-1; 11 bases agree with TRBD2. Germline V gene lookup returns CDR1 MGHRA and CDR2 YSYEKL. This CDR3 comprises 13 residues. V gave up 0 bases and J gave up 12 bases; unmatched junction bases: 1. CDR3 DNA sequence: TGCGCCAGCAGCCAAGATCTAGCGGGGGGGCAGTTCTTC. Its translation: CASSQDLAGGQFF.

The V call is TRBV24-1, the J call TRBJ2-5; 10 bases line up with TRBD1. CDR1 and CDR2 from the germline V gene are KGHDR and SFDVKD. Trimming took 4 bases from V and 5 from J; bases not matched to a gene: 9. The CDR3 runs to 16 residues. The CDR3 protein is CATSELGQGLRETQYF. The CDR3 coding sequence is TGTGCCACCAGTGAGCTGGGACAGGGGTTGAGGGAGACCCAGTACTTC.

The chain has TRBV27 and TRBJ1-5; D is undetermined. V lost 3 bases, J lost 2 bases, and 17 bases lay in between. The CDR3 is made up of 17 amino acids. Germline V gene lookup returns CDR1 MNHEY and CDR2 SMNVEV (reference sequence). CDR3 loop: CASSLRGNVIGNQPQHF. The CDR3 DNA is TGTGCCAGCAGTTTGAGAGGGAATGTGATAGGCAATCAGCCCCAGCATTTT.

This clonotype was seen many times. The rearrangement joins TRBV29-1 to TRBJ2-3, with 9 bases aligning to TRBD1. Germline V gene data show CDR1 as SQVTM and CDR2 as ANQGSEA. The V and J ends lost 3 bases and 2 bases, in that order; junction bases with no gene match: 27. The CDR3 runs to 22 residues. DNA of the CDR3: TGCAGCGTTGAGCCATCACCATTAATACGGGACAGGGTCCGTCTTCCCACAGATACGCAGTATTTT. It encodes CSVEPSPLIRDRVRLPTDTQYF.